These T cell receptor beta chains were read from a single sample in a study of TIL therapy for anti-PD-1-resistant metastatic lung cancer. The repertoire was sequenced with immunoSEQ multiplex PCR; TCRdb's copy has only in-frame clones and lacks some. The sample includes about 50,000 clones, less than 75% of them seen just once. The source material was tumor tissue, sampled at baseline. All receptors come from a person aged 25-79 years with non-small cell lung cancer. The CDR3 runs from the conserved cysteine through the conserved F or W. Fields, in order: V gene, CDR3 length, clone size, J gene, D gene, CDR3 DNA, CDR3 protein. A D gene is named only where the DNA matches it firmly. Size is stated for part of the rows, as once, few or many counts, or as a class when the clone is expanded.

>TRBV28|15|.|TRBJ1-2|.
TGTGCCAGCAGTCCGACTCAGACAGGAATCGCTGGCTACACCTTC
CASSPTQTGIAGYTF
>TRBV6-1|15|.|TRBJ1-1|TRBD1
TGTGCCAGCAGTGAAATGAGCAGGGGGCGAACTGAAGCTTTCTTT
CASSEMSRGRTEAFF
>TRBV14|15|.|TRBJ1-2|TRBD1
TGTGCCAGCAGTCCAACTGACAGGGGACGGAGTGGCTACACCTTC
CASSPTDRGRSGYTF
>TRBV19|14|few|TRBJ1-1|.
TGTGCCAGTAGGAGAAGGGGGATGGACACTGAAGCTTTCTTT
CASRRRGMDTEAFF
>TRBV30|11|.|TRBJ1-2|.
TGTGCCGGGGGTCTGGGGTTCAGCTACACCTTC
CAGGLGFSYTF
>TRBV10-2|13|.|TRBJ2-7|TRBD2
TGCGCCAGCGTGCGCGGGGGGACCTACGAGCAGTACTTC
CASVRGGTYEQYF
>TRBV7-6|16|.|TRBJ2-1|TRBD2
TGTGCCAGCAGCTTAGGTAGTAGCGGGGGGAGTGATGAGCAGTTCTTC
CASSLGSSGGSDEQFF
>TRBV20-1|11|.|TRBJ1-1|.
TGCAGTGCTAGAGGGGTCCCTGAAGCTTTCTTT
CSARGVPEAFF
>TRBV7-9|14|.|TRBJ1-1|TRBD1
TGTGCCAGCAGCCGACAGGGGGCGCGCACTGAAGCTTTCTTT
CASSRQGARTEAFF
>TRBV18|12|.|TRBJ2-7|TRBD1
TGTGCCAGCTCACCGGACAGGTACGAGCAGTACTTC
CASSPDRYEQYF
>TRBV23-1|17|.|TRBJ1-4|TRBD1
TGCGCCAGCACTCGAGACAGGGGCCTGGCCAATAATGAAAAACTGTTTTTT
CASTRDRGLANNEKLFF
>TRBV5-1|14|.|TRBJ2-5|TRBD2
TGCGCCAGCACCCCGGGGGGGTACCAAGAGACCCAGTACTTC
CASTPGGYQETQYF
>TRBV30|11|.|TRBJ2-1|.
TGTGCCTGGAGTGAAAACAATGAGCAGTTCTTC
CAWSENNEQFF
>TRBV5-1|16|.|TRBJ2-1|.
TGCGCCAGCAGCTTGGAGGCCAGGCGCTCCTACAATGAGCAGTTCTTC
CASSLEARRSYNEQFF